This T cell receptor beta chain was captured by sequencing in a study of T cells after posttransplantation cyclophosphamide. The V gene's germline CDR1 is MDHEN and CDR2 SYDVKM. The CDR3 totals 14 residues. The V and J ends lost 4 bases and 8 bases, in that order; junction bases with no gene match: 5. A marrow graft followed busulfan-fludarabine conditioning, with cyclophosphamide on days +3 and +4. Assay: immunoSEQ multiplex PCR; the TCRdb copy retains only in-frame clones and omits some. This table holds 300 or so clones, under 65% found once. The chain has TRBV28 and TRBJ1-4; 9 bases map to TRBD1. Sequences were derived from CD8+ T cells sorted from blood, sampled about 220 days after allogeneic stem cell transplant with posttransplant cyclophosphamide. The receptor was derived from a female patient between 55 and 75 years old who received an allogeneic stem cell transplant from an unrelated donor, was CMV-positive, and had acute GVHD only. Some T cells may be provided by the graft donor. The DNA for the CDR3 is TGTGCCAGCAGTTCGACAGGGGGAGAGGAAAAACTGTTTTTT. Protein sequence: CASSSTGGEEKLFF.